The 25 T cell receptor beta chains below were found in one sample sequenced in a study of cytomegalovirus exposure and HLA in healthy donors. Primers: 60 Vbeta forward and 13 Jbeta reverse. The protocol was immunoSEQ multiplex PCR, while the TCRdb copy is restricted to in-frame clones and leaves out a portion. In the table there are hundreds of thousands of clones, around 80% of which are singletons. The sequenced material came from PBMCs. These receptors all come from a woman aged 55-69 years in good health and CMV-seropositive.

This clone was observed a single time. The chain links TRBV11-3 to TRBJ2-1; weak D call: TRBD1 (6 bases). This CDR3 comprises 14 residues. Deletions cut 2 bases from V and 8 bases from J, with 13 bases between. Per germline, CDR1 SGHNT and CDR2 YENEEA. CDR3 loop: CASSLQVGADEQFF. CDR3 DNA sequence: TGTGCCAGCAGCTTACAAGTGGGGGCCGATGAGCAGTTCTTC.

The rearrangement uses TRBV7-8 and TRBJ1-2; tentative D call: TRBD1 (6 bases). CDR1 and CDR2 from the germline V gene are SGHVS and FQNEAQ. Trimming left V 5 bases short and J 4 bases short, with 20 bases between. CDR3 size: 16 residues. The CDR3 DNA sequence: TGTGCCAGCAGCCCCAGTAGATCGGGACACTCCTATGGCTACACCTTC. Amino acids: CASSPSRSGHSYGYTF.

The table lists this clone with a count of one. The CDR3 spells CASSANGGADTGELFF. CDR3 DNA: TGTGCCAGCAGCGCTAACGGGGGGGCCGACACCGGGGAGCTGTTTTTT. This chain uses TRBV7-3 with TRBJ2-2; TRBD2 agrees at 8 bases. Germline-derived CDR1 and CDR2 are SGHTA and FQGTGA. The CDR3 extends over 16 amino acids. Losses at the gene ends were 5 bases for V and 3 bases for J; bases not matched to a gene: 8.

This chain joins TRBV9 and TRBJ1-3, with 9 positions matching TRBD1. In germline, CDR1 is SGDLS, CDR2 YYNGEE. With V trimmed by 4 bases and J by 2 bases, 4 bases remained unmatched. The CDR3 loop spans 15 amino acids. CDR3 sequence: CASSTWTGAGNTIYF. CDR3 nucleotide sequence: TGTGCCAGCAGCACCTGGACAGGGGCTGGAAACACCATATATTTT.

The V and J genes are TRBV7-9 and TRBJ2-7, with D perhaps matching TRBD2 (5 bases). CDR1 is SEHNR, CDR2 FQNEAQ, per germline (reference sequence). The CDR3 consists of 15 residues. The V gene lost 6 bases and the J gene lost 3 bases, with 18 bases spanning the gap. The CDR3 spells CASRPPGVSSYEQYF. CDR3 DNA: TGTGCCAGCAGGCCCCCCGGGGTATCGAGCTACGAGCAGTACTTC. The full variable domain, completed using reference TRBV7-9 and TRBJ2-7, is DTGVSQNPRHKITKRGQNVTFRCDPISEHNRLYWYRQTLGQGPEFLTYFQNEAQLEKSRLLSDRFSAERPKGSFSTLEIQRTEQGDSAMYLCASRPPGVSSYEQYFGPGTRLTVT.

This clone was recorded a few times. This chain links TRBV18 with TRBJ1-4; D is undetermined. The CDR3 has 14 amino acids. V dropped 3 bases and J dropped 4 bases, with 9 bases sitting between them. The germline V gene has CDR1 KGHSH and CDR2 LQKENI. The DNA of the CDR3 is TGTGCCAGCTCACCGGGCCAGTATAATGAAAAACTGTTTTTT. Amino acid sequence: CASSPGQYNEKLFF.

The rearrangement uses TRBV5-4 and TRBJ2-5; TRBD1 agrees at 8 bases. V lost 0 bases to trimming and J lost 4 bases; unmatched junction nucleotides: 5. Looked up from germline, CDR1 is SGHNT and CDR2 is YYREEE (reference sequence). This CDR3 has 15 amino acids. The DNA for the CDR3 is TGTGCCAGCAGCTTGGAGGGACAGGCGATAGAGACCCAGTACTTC. It codes for CASSLEGQAIETQYF.

This clone showed up just a few times. The chain has TRBV4-3 and TRBJ2-7; TRBD2 agrees at 8 bases. The V and J ends lost 0 bases and 3 bases, in that order; junction bases with no gene match: 10. Germline V gene sequence: CDR1 LGHNA, CDR2 YSLEER. The CDR3 loop spans 17 amino acids. CDR3 residues: CASSQELAGGKFYEQYF. The DNA for the CDR3 is TGCGCCAGCAGCCAAGAGCTGGCGGGGGGTAAGTTCTACGAGCAGTACTTC.

The CDR3 spells CASSQGVAEGNTIYF. In DNA, the CDR3 is TGTGCCAGCAGCCAAGGGGTCGCGGAAGGAAACACCATATATTTT. This chain joins TRBV4-2 and TRBJ1-3; D is ambiguous. Germline CDR1 is LGHNA and CDR2 is YNFKEQ. The CDR3 covers 15 residues. V was trimmed by 1 base and J by 4 bases, leaving 11 bases between them.

The chain employs TRBV5-1 and TRBJ2-1, with D possibly TRBD1 on 6 matching bases. The length of the CDR3 is 15 residues. The germline V gene has CDR1 SGHRS and CDR2 YFSETQ. The V gene lost 3 bases and the J gene lost 2 bases, with 12 bases spanning the gap. The chain's CDR3 is CASSWTDSPYNEQFF. CDR3 nucleotides: TGCGCCAGCAGCTGGACGGACAGTCCCTACAATGAGCAGTTCTTC.

The CDR3 sequence is CASSLVPSGTLLQETQYF. DNA of the CDR3: TGCGCCAGCAGCTTGGTTCCTAGCGGGACACTATTGCAAGAGACCCAGTACTTC. This chain connects TRBV5-1 to TRBJ2-5, with TRBD2 matching over 9 bases. Germline loops: CDR1 SGHRS, CDR2 YFSETQ. V lost 0 bases, J lost 2 bases, and 11 bases stayed unmatched. CDR3 length: 18 amino acids.

The chain carries TRBV30 and TRBJ2-2; 8 bases are a match to TRBD1. The CDR3 is 14 residues long. V shed 5 bases and J 4 bases; nucleotides not matched to a gene: 6. Germline V gene data show CDR1 as GTSNPN and CDR2 as SVGIG (reference sequence). CDR3 loop: CAWGQGLGTGELFF. Here the CDR3 DNA reads TGTGCCTGGGGACAGGGCTTGGGCACCGGGGAGCTGTTTTTT.

This clone has more than one count but fewer than ten. The rearrangement uses TRBV7-8 and TRBJ1-2; D ambiguous. Trimming shortened V by 7 bases and J by 3 bases, and 15 bases separated the two germline ends. CDR3 size: 14 residues. CDR1 and CDR2 (germline): SGHVS, FQNEAQ. The CDR3 DNA sequence: TGTGCCAGCAATCATCGGAGGGCTGACTATGGCTACACCTTC. Amino acids: CASNHRRADYGYTF.

Of note for this clone: Other nucleotide sequences from this sample produce the same CDR3. V and J are TRBV7-2 and TRBJ2-1, with D possibly matching TRBD2 (6 bases). The CDR3 contains 15 residues. V was pared by 1 base and J by 1 base, with 8 bases between. Germline V gene lookup returns CDR1 SGHTA and CDR2 FQGNSA. The CDR3 coding sequence is TGTGCCAGCAGCTTAGACCGGGGGTCCTACAATGAGCAGTTCTTC. Translated, it gives CASSLDRGSYNEQFF.

The CDR3 sequence is CASSLWRGGNQPQHF. The CDR3 DNA sequence: TGTGCCAGCAGCCTGTGGAGGGGTGGCAATCAGCCCCAGCATTTT. The V call is TRBV28, the J call TRBJ1-5; weak D call: TRBD1 (5 bases). The ends were cut back, 6 bases at V and 2 bases at J, with 14 bases in the middle. Germline lookup yields CDR1 MDHEN and CDR2 SYDVKM. The CDR3 has 15 residues.

This chain links TRBV7-2 with TRBJ2-7, with 9 bases that match TRBD1. In germline, CDR1 is SGHTA, CDR2 FQGNSA. V shed 3 bases, J shed 2 bases, and the junction held 8 bases outside the gene matches. This CDR3 has 16 amino acids. The CDR3 reads CASSFTSRDRAYEQYF. The CDR3 nucleotides are TGTGCCAGCAGCTTCACGAGCCGGGACAGGGCCTACGAGCAGTACTTC.

The chain employs TRBV29-1 and TRBJ2-5; TRBD2 matches 7 bases. The CDR3 consists of 15 residues. V shed 6 bases and J 0 bases; nucleotides not matched to a gene: 10. Germline loops: CDR1 SQVTM, CDR2 ANQGSEA. The CDR3 DNA reads TGCAGCGTACCCCTCGAGGGAGGGGACCAAGAGACCCAGTACTTC. Translation gives CSVPLEGGDQETQYF.

In regard to this clone: The sample carries other DNA sequences with the same CDR3. The chain combines TRBV18 with TRBJ2-5; TRBD1 is a possible D gene (5 bases). Germline-derived CDR1 and CDR2 are KGHSH and LQKENI. The CDR3 extends over 14 amino acids. V lost 1 base and J 1 base, leaving 7 bases between the germline ends. CDR3 nucleotides: TGTGCCAGCTCACCACGGGGCAGCCAAGAGACCCAGTACTTC. Translating it yields CASSPRGSQETQYF.

This chain uses TRBV28 with TRBJ2-7, with 7 positions matching TRBD1. V shed 6 bases and J 6 bases; nucleotides not matched to a gene: 17. The V gene's germline CDR1 is MDHEN and CDR2 SYDVKM. The CDR3 runs to 16 residues. CDR3 coding DNA: TGTGCCAGCAGCTCTACCTCCGGGACAGTGTCGTCCGAGCAGTACTTC. Protein product: CASSSTSGTVSSEQYF.

The genes are TRBV7-9 and TRBJ2-1; TRBD1 aligns across 7 bases. CDR1 SEHNR and CDR2 FQNEAQ come from the germline V gene (reference sequence). The length of the CDR3 is 15 residues. V trimming: 6 bases; J trimming: 3 bases; junction bases outside the gene matches: 8. The CDR3 region has the DNA TGTGCCAGCAGACCACAGGGGTTTAGCTACAATGAGCAGTTCTTC. Residues: CASRPQGFSYNEQFF.

This sequence joins TRBV28 and TRBJ1-2; 8 bases align to TRBD1. In germline, CDR1 is MDHEN, CDR2 SYDVKM. V lost 3 bases and J lost 7; bases outside the gene matches: 7. This CDR3 has 14 residues. The CDR3 sequence: CASSLGQVSSGYTF. DNA of the CDR3: TGTGCCAGCAGTTTGGGACAGGTTTCTTCTGGCTACACCTTC.

This clone was picked up a small number of times. The chain carries TRBV7-8 and TRBJ1-1; D gene ambiguous. This CDR3 region has 17 residues. The ends were cut back, 3 bases at V and 1 base at J, with 18 bases in the middle. The germline gives CDR1 SGHVS, CDR2 FQNEAQ. In nucleotides, the CDR3 is TGTGCCAGCAGCTTCCGTCACCCTCGGGTCCCGAACACTGAAGCTTTCTTT. It encodes CASSFRHPRVPNTEAFF.

This chain uses TRBV13 with TRBJ2-5; D uncertain. Looked up from germline, CDR1 is PRHDT and CDR2 is FYEKMQ (reference sequence). V lost 0 bases and J 3 bases, leaving 8 bases between the germline ends. There are 14 residues in the CDR3. CDR3 sequence reads: CASSLGVRKETQYF. The CDR3 DNA follows: TGTGCCAGCAGCTTAGGGGTCAGAAAAGAGACCCAGTACTTC.

This chain's CDR3 is CASSPQNTEAFF. For the CDR3, the DNA is TGTGCCAGCAGCCCACAGAATACTGAAGCTTTCTTT. The chain combines TRBV11-2 with TRBJ1-1; no clear D. The V end was cut by 5 bases, the J end by 5 bases, with 9 bases between. Germline-derived CDR1 and CDR2 are SGHAT and FQNNGV. The CDR3 contains 12 residues. Variable domain in full (rest from reference TRBV11-2 and TRBJ1-1): EAGVAQSPRYKIIEKRQSVAFWCNPISGHATLYWYQQILGQGPKLLIQFQNNGVVDDSQLPKDRFSAERLKGVDSTLKIQPAKLEDSAVYLCASSPQNTEAFFGQGTRLTVV.

The chain has TRBV11-2 and TRBJ1-2; 7 bases match TRBD1. J lost 7 bases, V lost 6 bases, and 5 bases had no gene match. CDR1 and CDR2 from the germline V gene are SGHAT and FQNNGV. The CDR3 runs to 12 residues. As DNA, the CDR3 is TGTGCCAGCAGTTCTGCAGGGGGTGGCTACACCTTC. This gives the protein CASSSAGGGYTF.